The rows below give T cell receptor beta chains drawn from one sample of a study of read filtering for tumor transcriptome and immune sequencing. One entry per CDR3 protein results from TCRdb running MiXCR on the reads. The repertoire holds around 41,000 distinct CDR3 sequences, with around 15% as singletons. The material sequenced was a population of CD138-negative cells sorted from bone marrow. The receptors shown here come from a donor aged 40 or over with multiple myeloma. CDR3s include the opening cysteine and the closing phenylalanine or tryptophan. A D gene is named only where the DNA matches it firmly. Expanded clones are given a class, and other clones once, few, many or no size at all.

many	TRBV7-9	TRBJ1-4	.	TGTGCCAGCAGCTTAGACCCGGGACTAAATGAAAAACTGTTTTTT	CASSLDPGLNEKLFF
many	TRBV7-6	TRBJ1-5	TRBD1	TGTGCCAGCAGCAAGGGGACAGGAGATCAGCCCCAGCATTTT	CASSKGTGDQPQHF
many	TRBV6-2/TRBV6-3	TRBJ2-3	.	TGTGCCAGCAGGGAGGCGATAACTAACACAGATACGCAGTATTTT	CASREAITNTDTQYF
many	TRBV7-2	TRBJ2-2	TRBD1	TGTGCCAGCAGCTACAGGGGTGCCGGGGAGCTGTTTTTT	CASSYRGAGELFF
few	TRBV7-2	TRBJ2-1	TRBD1	TGTGCCAGCAGCCGGACAGGAGGAACCTACAATGAGCAGTTCTTC	CASSRTGGTYNEQFF
many	TRBV3-1	TRBJ2-5	TRBD2	TGTGCCAGCAGCCAGGCGGGGGTCGAAACCCAGTACTTC	CASSQAGVETQYF
many	TRBV29-1	TRBJ2-1	TRBD1	TGCAGCGTTGCGGGGACAGGGGGTTACAATGAGCAGTTCTTC	CSVAGTGGYNEQFF
many	TRBV29-1	TRBJ2-3	.	TGCAGCGTTGGTGTCGGGAGCACAGATACGCAGTATTTT	CSVGVGSTDTQYF
.	TRBV4-3	TRBJ1-1	.	TGCGCCAGCAGCCAAGATCAGCAGGGGATAAACACTGAAGCTTTCTTT	CASSQDQQGINTEAFF
few	TRBV7-2	TRBJ1-2	TRBD1	TGTGCCAGCAGCTTAGCCGGCACAGGGGGATATAACTATGGCTACACCTTC	CASSLAGTGGYNYGYTF
many	TRBV6-5	TRBJ2-6	TRBD1	TGTGCCAGCAGTTACGACAGGGGCTCTGGGGCCAACGTCCTGACTTTC	CASSYDRGSGANVLTF
many	TRBV12-3/TRBV12-4	TRBJ2-7	TRBD2	TGTGCCAGCAGTGGGGGGGGGAAGGCCTACGAGCAGTACTTC	CASSGGGKAYEQYF
many	TRBV5-1	TRBJ1-5	TRBD1	TGCGCCAGCAGCCTCCGGGACAGGGGGTTTTGCAATCAGCCCCAGCATTTT	CASSLRDRGFCNQPQHF
.	TRBV19	TRBJ2-5	.	TGTGCCAGTAGTACCCCCGCGACGGAGCAAGAGACCCAGTACTTC	CASSTPATEQETQYF
many	TRBV10-3	TRBJ2-1	TRBD2	TGTGCCATCGGTGGACTAGCGGGGGATGAGCAGTTCTTC	CAIGGLAGDEQFF
many	TRBV28	TRBJ2-7	TRBD2	TGTGCCAGCAGCCCCGGCCTGGGGGGGGGTAGGTACGAGCAGTACTTC	CASSPGLGGGRYEQYF
many	TRBV6-1	TRBJ1-2	.	TGTGCCAGCAGTGCCGAGGAGATAGCTAACTATGGCTACACCTTC	CASSAEEIANYGYTF
many	TRBV7-2	TRBJ1-1	.	TGTGCCAGCAGCTTAGGACCCAGATACGACACTGAAGCTTTCTTT	CASSLGPRYDTEAFF
.	TRBV11-1	TRBJ2-1	TRBD1	TGTGCCAGCAGCTACAGCGGACAGGGGTATGAGCAGTTCTTC	CASSYSGQGYEQFF
many	TRBV11-3	TRBJ2-1	TRBD2	TGTGCCAGCAGCTTAGGCGCGGGGGTCTACAATGAGCAGTTCTTC	CASSLGAGVYNEQFF
many	TRBV4-2	TRBJ2-1	.	TGTGCCAGCAGCCAAGTCCAAACCCCCTACAATGAGCAGTTCTTC	CASSQVQTPYNEQFF
many	TRBV25-1	TRBJ2-5	TRBD2	TGTGCCAGCATGCGGCGGGGGGAGACCCAGTACTTC	CASMRRGETQYF
many	TRBV2	TRBJ2-7	.	TGTGCCAGCAGTGAAGGAATATACGAGCAGTACTTC	CASSEGIYEQYF
many	TRBV12-3/TRBV12-4	TRBJ2-7	TRBD2	TGTGCCAGCGGGTCGGGCGGGGGTGCCTACGAGCAGTACTTC	CASGSGGGAYEQYF
many	TRBV7-9	TRBJ1-4	.	TGTGCCAGCAGCTTAGGGACGGACTACGGACTGTTTTTT	CASSLGTDYGLFF
.	TRBV4-3	TRBJ2-2	.	TGCGCCAGCAGCCAGGAGCCCTCCCGGGAGCTACTTTTT	CASSQEPSRELLF
many	TRBV5-1	TRBJ2-3	.	TGCGCCAGCAGCTTGGCCCGTGGGGGTGGCACAGATACGCAGTATTTT	CASSLARGGGTDTQYF
many	TRBV7-2	TRBJ2-3	TRBD2	TGTGCCAGCAGCCCGTTCCTCGGGGGGGGCACAGATACGCAGTATTTT	CASSPFLGGGTDTQYF
many	TRBV19	TRBJ1-5	TRBD1	TGTGCCAGTAGCCTGAACAGGGGACCGAATCAGCCCCAGCATTTT	CASSLNRGPNQPQHF
many	TRBV12-3/TRBV12-4	TRBJ1-2	.	TGTGCCAGTACGCAGGGCGGCTGGAGCTATGGCTACACCTTC	CASTQGGWSYGYTF
many	TRBV20-1	TRBJ2-1	TRBD1	TGCAGTGCGGGTGTACCGAGGGACAGGGTTAATGAGCAGTTCTTC	CSAGVPRDRVNEQFF
many	TRBV6-5	TRBJ1-2	.	TGTGCCAGCAGTTACTCGCCCAAATACGGCTACACCTTC	CASSYSPKYGYTF
.	TRBV5-1	TRBJ2-1	TRBD1	TGCGCCAGCAGTTTACTCGGGACAGGGGTCAGCAATGAGCAGTTCTTC	CASSLLGTGVSNEQFF
many	TRBV7-2	TRBJ1-3	TRBD1	TGTGCCAGCAGCTCAACAGGGGACCCCTCTGGAAACACCATATATTTT	CASSSTGDPSGNTIYF
many	TRBV5-1	TRBJ1-2	.	TGCGCCAGCAGCTTGGATATGAGGGGCTATGGCTACACCTTC	CASSLDMRGYGYTF
many	TRBV28	TRBJ1-1	.	TGTGCCAGCAGTTTCGTGGTCCCGAACACTGAAGCTTTCTTT	CASSFVVPNTEAFF
many	TRBV19	TRBJ1-5	.	TGTGCCAGTAGTGAACAGAGTTTTTTCAATCAGCCCCAGCATTTT	CASSEQSFFNQPQHF
.	TRBV5-1	TRBJ1-1	.	TGCGCCAGCAGCTTGGCAACCAGGGACACTGAAGCTTTCTTT	CASSLATRDTEAFF
many	TRBV10-3	TRBJ2-3	TRBD2	TGTGCCATCAGTGACGGGGGGGCCGGAGATACGCAGTATTTT	CAISDGGAGDTQYF
many	TRBV2	TRBJ2-5	TRBD1	TGTGCCAGCAGTACGGACAGGGGGCAAGGGACCCAGTACTTC	CASSTDRGQGTQYF
medium-sized	TRBV30	TRBJ1-1	.	TGTGCCTGGAGATACGGGCCTGAAGCTTTCTTT	CAWRYGPEAFF
.	TRBV7-9	TRBJ1-2	.	TGTGCCAGCAGCCTAGAGGCGCACGATGGCTACACCTTC	CASSLEAHDGYTF
many	TRBV7-8	TRBJ2-5	.	TGTGCCAGCAGCTTAGTCCCGGAGTCTACCCAGTACTTC	CASSLVPESTQYF
many	TRBV4-1	TRBJ2-3	TRBD2	TGCGCCAGCAGCCATCCTAGCGGGGGCACAGATACGCAGTATTTT	CASSHPSGGTDTQYF
many	TRBV28	TRBJ2-1	.	TGTGCCAGCAGGCAAAGACGAAGCGGTTACAATGAGCAGTTCTTC	CASRQRRSGYNEQFF
many	TRBV20-1	TRBJ2-1	.	TGCAGTGCTAGAGACGGCAGTTCGATCGGGAATGAGCAGTTCTTC	CSARDGSSIGNEQFF
many	TRBV19	TRBJ2-5	.	TGTGCCACGACCTCTGGGGAGACCCAGTACTTC	CATTSGETQYF
many	TRBV11-2	TRBJ2-7	.	TGTGCCAGCAGCCCTCGTGTGGAGCAGTACTTC	CASSPRVEQYF
many	TRBV7-2	TRBJ2-1	TRBD1	TGTGCCAGCAGCTCGACCGGGACAGGGACTTATGAGCAGTTCTTC	CASSSTGTGTYEQFF